The source of this T cell receptor beta chain is a study of CD4 T cells in relation to SARS-CoV-2 and coronaviruses. TCRdb keeps only in-frame clones here, not all; method: immunoSEQ multiplex PCR. The table has more than 35,000 clones, around 80% seen once. Turning to this clone: Its antigen remains unidentified.

The CDR3 spans 17 residues. The germline gives CDR1 SGHTA, CDR2 FQGNSA. Between the trimmed V and J ends, which lost 1 base and 2 bases, there was a span of 17 bases. The sequenced sample consisted of memory CD4+ T cells from PBMCs, cultured in vitro. The source of this sequence is an adult with COVID-19. The chain recombines TRBV7-2 with TRBJ2-5; possible D gene TRBD1, 6 bases. The chain's CDR3 is CASSLGVPGTTQETQYF. CDR3 DNA sequence: TGTGCCAGCAGCTTAGGGGTACCCGGGACAACGCAAGAGACCCAGTACTTC.